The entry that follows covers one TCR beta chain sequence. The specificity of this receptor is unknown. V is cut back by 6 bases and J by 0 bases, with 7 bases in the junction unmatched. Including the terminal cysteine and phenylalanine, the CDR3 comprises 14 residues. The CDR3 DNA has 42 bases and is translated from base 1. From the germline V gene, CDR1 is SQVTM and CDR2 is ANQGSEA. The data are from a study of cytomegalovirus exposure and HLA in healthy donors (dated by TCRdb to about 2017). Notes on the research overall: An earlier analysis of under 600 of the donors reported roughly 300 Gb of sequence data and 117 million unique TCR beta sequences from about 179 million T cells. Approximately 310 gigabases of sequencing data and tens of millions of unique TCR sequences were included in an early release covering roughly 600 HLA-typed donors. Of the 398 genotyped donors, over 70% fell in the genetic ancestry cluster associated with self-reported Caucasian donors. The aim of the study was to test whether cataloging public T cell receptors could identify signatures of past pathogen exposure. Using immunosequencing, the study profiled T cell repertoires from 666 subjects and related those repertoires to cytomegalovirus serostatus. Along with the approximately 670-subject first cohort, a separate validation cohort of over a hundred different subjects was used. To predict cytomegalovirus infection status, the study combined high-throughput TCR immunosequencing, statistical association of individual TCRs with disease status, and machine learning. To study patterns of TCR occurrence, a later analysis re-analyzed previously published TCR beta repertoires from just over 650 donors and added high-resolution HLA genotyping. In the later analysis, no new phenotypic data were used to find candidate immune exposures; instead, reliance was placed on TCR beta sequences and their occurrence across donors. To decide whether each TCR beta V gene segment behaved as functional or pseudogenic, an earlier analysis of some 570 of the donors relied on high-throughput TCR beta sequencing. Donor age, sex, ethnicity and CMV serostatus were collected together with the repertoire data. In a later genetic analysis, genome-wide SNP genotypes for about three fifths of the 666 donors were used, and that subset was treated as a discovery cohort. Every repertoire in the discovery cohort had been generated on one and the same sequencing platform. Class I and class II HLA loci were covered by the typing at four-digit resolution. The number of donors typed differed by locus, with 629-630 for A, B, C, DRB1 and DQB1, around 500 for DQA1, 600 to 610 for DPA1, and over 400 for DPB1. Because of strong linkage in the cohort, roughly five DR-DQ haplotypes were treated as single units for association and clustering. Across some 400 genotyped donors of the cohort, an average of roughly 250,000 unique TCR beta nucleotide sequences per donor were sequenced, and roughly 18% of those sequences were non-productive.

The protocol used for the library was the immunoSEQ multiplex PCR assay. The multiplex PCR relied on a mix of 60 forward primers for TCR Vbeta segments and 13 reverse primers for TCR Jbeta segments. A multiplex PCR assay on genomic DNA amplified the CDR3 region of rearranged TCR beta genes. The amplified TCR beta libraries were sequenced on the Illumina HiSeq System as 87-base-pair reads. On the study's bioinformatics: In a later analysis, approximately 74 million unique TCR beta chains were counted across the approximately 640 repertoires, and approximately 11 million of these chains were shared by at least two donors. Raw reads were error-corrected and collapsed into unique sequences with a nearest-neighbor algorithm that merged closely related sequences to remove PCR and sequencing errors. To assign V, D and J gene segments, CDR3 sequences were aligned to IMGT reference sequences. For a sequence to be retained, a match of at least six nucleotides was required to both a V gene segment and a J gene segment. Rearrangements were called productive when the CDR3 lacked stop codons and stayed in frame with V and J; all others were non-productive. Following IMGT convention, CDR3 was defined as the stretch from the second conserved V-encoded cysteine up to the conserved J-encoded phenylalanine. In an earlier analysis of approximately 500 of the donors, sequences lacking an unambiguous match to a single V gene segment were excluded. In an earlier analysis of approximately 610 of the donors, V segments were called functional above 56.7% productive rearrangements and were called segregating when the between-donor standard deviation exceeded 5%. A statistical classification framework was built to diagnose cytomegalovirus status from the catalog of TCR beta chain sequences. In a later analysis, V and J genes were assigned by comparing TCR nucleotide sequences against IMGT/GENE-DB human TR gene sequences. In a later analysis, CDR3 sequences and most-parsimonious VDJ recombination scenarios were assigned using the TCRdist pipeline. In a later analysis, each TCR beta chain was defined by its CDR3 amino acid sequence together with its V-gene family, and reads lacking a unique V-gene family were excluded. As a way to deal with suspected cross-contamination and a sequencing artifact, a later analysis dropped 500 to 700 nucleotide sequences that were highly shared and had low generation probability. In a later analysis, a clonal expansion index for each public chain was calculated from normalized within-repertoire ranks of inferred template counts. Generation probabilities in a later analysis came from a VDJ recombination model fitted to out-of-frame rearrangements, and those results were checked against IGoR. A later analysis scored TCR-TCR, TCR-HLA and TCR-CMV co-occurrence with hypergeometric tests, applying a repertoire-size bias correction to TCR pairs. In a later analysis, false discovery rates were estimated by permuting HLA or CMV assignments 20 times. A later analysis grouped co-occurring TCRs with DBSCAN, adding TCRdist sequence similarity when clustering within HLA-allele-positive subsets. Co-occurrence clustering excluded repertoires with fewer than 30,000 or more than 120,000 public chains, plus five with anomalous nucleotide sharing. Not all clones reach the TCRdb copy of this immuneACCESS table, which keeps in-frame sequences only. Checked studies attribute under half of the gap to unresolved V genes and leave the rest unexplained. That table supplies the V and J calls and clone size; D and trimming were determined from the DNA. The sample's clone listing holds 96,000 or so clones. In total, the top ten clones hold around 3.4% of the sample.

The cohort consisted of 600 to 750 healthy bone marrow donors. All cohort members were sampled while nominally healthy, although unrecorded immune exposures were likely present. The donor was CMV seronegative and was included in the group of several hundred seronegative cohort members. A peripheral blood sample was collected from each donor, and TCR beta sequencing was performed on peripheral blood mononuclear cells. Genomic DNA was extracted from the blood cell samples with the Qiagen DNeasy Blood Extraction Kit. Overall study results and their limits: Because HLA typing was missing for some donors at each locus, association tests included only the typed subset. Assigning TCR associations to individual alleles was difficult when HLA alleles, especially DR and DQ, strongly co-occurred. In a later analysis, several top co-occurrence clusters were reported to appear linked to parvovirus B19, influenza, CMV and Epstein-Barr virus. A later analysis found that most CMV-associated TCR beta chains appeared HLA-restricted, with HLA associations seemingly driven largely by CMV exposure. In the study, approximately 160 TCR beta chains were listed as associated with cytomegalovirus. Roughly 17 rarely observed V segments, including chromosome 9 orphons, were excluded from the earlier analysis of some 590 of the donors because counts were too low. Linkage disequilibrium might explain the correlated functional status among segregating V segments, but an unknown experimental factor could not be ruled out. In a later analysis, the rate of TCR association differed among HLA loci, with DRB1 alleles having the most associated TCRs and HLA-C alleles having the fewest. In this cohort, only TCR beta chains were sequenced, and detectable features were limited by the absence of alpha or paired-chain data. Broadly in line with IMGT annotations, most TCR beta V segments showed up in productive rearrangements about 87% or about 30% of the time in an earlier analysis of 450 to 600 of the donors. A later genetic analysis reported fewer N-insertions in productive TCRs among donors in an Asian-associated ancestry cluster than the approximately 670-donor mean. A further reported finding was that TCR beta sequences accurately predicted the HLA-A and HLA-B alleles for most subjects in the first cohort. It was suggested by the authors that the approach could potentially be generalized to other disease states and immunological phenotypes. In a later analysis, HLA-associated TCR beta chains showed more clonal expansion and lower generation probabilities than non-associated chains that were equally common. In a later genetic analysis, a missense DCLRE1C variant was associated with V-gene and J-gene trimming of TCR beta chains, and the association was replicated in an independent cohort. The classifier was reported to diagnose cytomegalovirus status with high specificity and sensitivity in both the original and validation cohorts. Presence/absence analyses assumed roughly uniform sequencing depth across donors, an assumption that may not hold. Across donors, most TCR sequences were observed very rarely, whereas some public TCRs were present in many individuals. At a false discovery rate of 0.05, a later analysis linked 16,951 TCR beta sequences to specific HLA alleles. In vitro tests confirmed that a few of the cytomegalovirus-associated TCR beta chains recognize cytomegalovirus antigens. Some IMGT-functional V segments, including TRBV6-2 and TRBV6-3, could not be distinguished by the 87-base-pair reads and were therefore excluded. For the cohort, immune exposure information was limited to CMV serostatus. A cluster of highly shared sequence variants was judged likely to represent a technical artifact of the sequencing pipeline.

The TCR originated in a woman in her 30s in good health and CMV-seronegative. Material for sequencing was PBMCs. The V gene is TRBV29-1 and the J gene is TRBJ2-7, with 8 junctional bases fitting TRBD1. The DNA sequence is TGCAGCGTGGAGGAACAGGGGGGCTCCTACGAGCAGTACTTC. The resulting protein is CSVEEQGGSYEQYF.